A single sample is the source of the 29 T cell receptor beta chains below, sequenced in a study of blood T cell repertoires in COVID-19. Data came from immunoSEQ multiplex PCR; TCRdb stores just in-frame clones and leaves some out. Of 390,000 or so clones in the sample, under 85% were seen once. Sequencing used PBMCs or T cells enriched from blood (not recorded which). The origin of the receptors is a woman aged 50 to 65 who had recovered from COVID-19.

This clone has a single count. This chain connects TRBV19 to TRBJ2-1; 7 nucleotides agree with TRBD2. Trimming cost V 3 bases and J 7 bases; bases outside gene matches: 9. Germline V gene data show CDR1 as LNHDA and CDR2 as SQIVND (reference sequence). The CDR3 is made up of 15 amino acids. For the CDR3, the DNA is TGTGCCAGTAGTATTGTCCCCGGCGGGAGTAATGAGCAGTTCTTC. Protein product: CASSIVPGGSNEQFF.

V is TRBV11-3 and J is TRBJ2-1, with TRBD2 matching 8 bases. Trimming cost V 5 bases and J 4 bases; bases outside gene matches: 10. The germline gives CDR1 SGHNT, CDR2 YENEEA. The CDR3 length is 16 residues. CDR3 nucleotide sequence: TGTGCCAGCAGCCCCATGCCGGGACTAGGTTACAATGAGCAGTTCTTC. Translated, it gives CASSPMPGLGYNEQFF.

The chain is built from TRBV19 and TRBJ1-1, with D maybe TRBD1 (5 bases). Trimming shortened V by 4 bases and J by 1 base, and 10 bases separated the two germline ends. This CDR3 has 14 residues. Germline V gene lookup returns CDR1 LNHDA and CDR2 SQIVND (reference sequence). CDR3 DNA: TGTGCCAGTAGTAGCGGGACGGAGAACACTGAAGCTTTCTTT. Residues: CASSSGTENTEAFF.

The chain links TRBV5-1 to TRBJ1-3, with D maybe TRBD1 (6 bases). V lost 2 bases and J lost 8, with 14 bases in between. CDR1 and CDR2 (germline): SGHRS, YFSETQ. The CDR3 has 14 amino acids. This CDR3 reads CASSLGTFRDTIYF. The CDR3, as DNA: TGCGCCAGCAGCTTAGGGACATTCCGAGACACCATATATTTT.

CDR3 nucleotide sequence: TGCGCCAGCAGCCTAGGGGACAGTGGCTACACCTTC. This sequence encodes CASSLGDSGYTF. The V gene is TRBV5-1, the J gene TRBJ1-2, with 7 bases aligning to TRBD1. Germline V gene data show CDR1 as SGHRS and CDR2 as YFSETQ. V dropped 4 bases and J dropped 7; count of bases not matched to a gene: 4. This CDR3 contains 12 residues.

V usage is TRBV30 and J usage is TRBJ1-4; TRBD1 agrees at 8 bases. The trim removed 5 bases at V and 10 bases at J, leaving 12 bases unmatched. Per germline, CDR1 GTSNPN and CDR2 SVGIG (reference sequence). This CDR3 is 14 amino acids long. CDR3 loop: CAWGRTGRMGKLFF. The CDR3 DNA is TGTGCCTGGGGCCGGACAGGGCGCATGGGAAAACTGTTTTTT.

The table lists this clone with a count of one. This chain uses TRBV12-3 or TRBV12-4 with TRBJ1-1, with a weak D call TRBD1 (6 bases). V lost 3 bases to trimming and J lost 8 bases, with 10 bases between them. The CDR3 extends over 12 amino acids. This CDR3 reads CASSFRGEEAFF. For the CDR3, the DNA is TGTGCCAGCAGTTTCAGGGGCGAGGAAGCTTTCTTT.

The chain combines TRBV5-5 with TRBJ2-6; D possibly corresponds to TRBD1 (6 bases). CDR1 and CDR2 (germline): SGHKS, YYEKEE (reference sequence). The length of the CDR3 is 16 residues. With 4 bases removed from V and 2 bases from J, the gap between germline ends came to 13 bases. CDR3 nucleotides: TGTGCCAGCAGCATTACCGAGGGGGCTGGGGCCAACGTCCTGACTTTC. Translated, it gives CASSITEGAGANVLTF.

The genes are TRBV2 and TRBJ1-1; D unclear. The CDR3 has 12 amino acids. Germline assignment: CDR1 SNHLY and CDR2 FYNNEI. Trimming cost V 6 bases and J 4 bases, with 9 bases left between them. CDR3 nucleotide sequence: TGTGCCAGCAGGGAGGTGGTCACTGAAGCTTTCTTT. Residues: CASREVVTEAFF.

This sequence joins TRBV4-3 and TRBJ1-1; D uncertain. Trimming cost V 0 bases and J 7 bases, with 21 bases left between them. The CDR3 covers 17 residues. Per germline, CDR1 LGHNA and CDR2 YSLEER. In DNA form, the CDR3 reads TGCGCCAGCAGCCAAGAATCGGGAATGTGGGGAGAACTTGAAGCTTTCTTT. This translates into CASSQESGMWGELEAFF.

The chain is built from TRBV5-4 and TRBJ2-1; D is ambiguous. Trimming removed 1 base from V and 1 base from J, with 12 bases in between. Germline assignment: CDR1 SGHNT and CDR2 YYREEE (reference sequence). CDR3 length: 16 residues. CDR3 sequence: CASSLPGYGSYNEQFF. DNA of the CDR3: TGTGCCAGCAGCTTGCCCGGATACGGGTCCTACAATGAGCAGTTCTTC.

This clone appeared a single time. This sequence joins TRBV5-4 and TRBJ2-7, with TRBD1 as a possible D gene (8 bases). Between the trimmed V and J ends, which lost 0 bases and 2 bases, there was a span of 21 bases. CDR1 and CDR2 from the germline V gene are SGHNT and YYREEE (reference sequence). The length of the CDR3 is 18 residues. As DNA, the CDR3 is TGTGCCAGCAGCTTGGGGGGGGGCGCCCCAGGGGGCCCCTACGAGCAGTACTTC. This sequence encodes CASSLGGGAPGGPYEQYF.

This chain joins TRBV19 and TRBJ1-1, with 10 positions matching TRBD1. J gave up 4 bases and V 3 bases, and 8 bases lay outside the gene matches. In germline, CDR1 is LNHDA, CDR2 SQIVND (reference sequence). The CDR3 covers 16 residues. As DNA, the CDR3 is TGTGCCAGTAGTATGGCGACAGGGGGCGGAAGCACTGAAGCTTTCTTT. Translating it yields CASSMATGGGSTEAFF.

The chain is built from TRBV27 and TRBJ1-2; 8 positions match TRBD1. There are 14 residues in the CDR3. V dropped 5 bases and J dropped 7; count of bases not matched to a gene: 9. Germline CDR1 and CDR2: MNHEY and SMNVEV (reference sequence). Here the CDR3 DNA reads TGTGCCAGCAGTCTAGGGACAGGTGGGATTGGCTACACCTTC. Translating it yields CASSLGTGGIGYTF.

The chain combines TRBV4-3 with TRBJ1-2, with D unresolved. CDR1 is LGHNA, CDR2 YSLEER, per germline. Trimming pared 3 bases from V and 4 bases from J, leaving 12 bases between. This CDR3 has 14 residues. Here the CDR3 reads CASSHTDSLYGYTF. The CDR3 DNA reads TGCGCCAGCAGCCACACGGACTCTCTCTATGGCTACACCTTC.

The chain couples TRBV6-2 or TRBV6-3 to TRBJ1-1; D is uncertain. This CDR3 is built from 14 residues. Germline values: CDR1 MNHEY, CDR2 SVGEGT. V lost 0 bases, J lost 0 bases, and 5 bases lay in between. The CDR3 DNA follows: TGTGCCAGCAGTTACTCGACTGTGAACACTGAAGCTTTCTTT. The encoded protein is CASSYSTVNTEAFF.

The chain has TRBV15 and TRBJ1-2, with D maybe TRBD1 (6 bases). Germline V gene data show CDR1 as LNHNV and CDR2 as YYDKDF (reference sequence). The germline V and J ends were trimmed by 0 bases and 4 bases, with 15 bases remaining between them. This CDR3 comprises 16 residues. The DNA of the CDR3 is TGTGCCACCAGCAGAGATCAGGGGCCCAAAGGCTATGGCTACACCTTC. Its protein is CATSRDQGPKGYGYTF.

The V and J genes are TRBV4-3 and TRBJ2-4; no clear D gene. Deletions cut 0 bases from V and 0 bases from J, with 6 bases between. The CDR3 is 15 residues long. The germline gives CDR1 LGHNA, CDR2 YSLEER. DNA for the CDR3: TGCGCCAGCAGCCAAGATATAGTAGCCAAAAACATTCAGTACTTC. Its translation is CASSQDIVAKNIQYF.

V is TRBV18 and J is TRBJ1-2; weak D call: TRBD1 (5 bases). CDR3 length equals 15 residues. The germline V gene has CDR1 KGHSH and CDR2 LQKENI. Trimming removed 3 bases from V and 4 bases from J, with 15 bases in between. CDR3 residues: CASSPTIVGGYGYTF. DNA of the CDR3: TGTGCCAGCTCACCTACTATCGTCGGGGGCTATGGCTACACCTTC.

The genes are TRBV5-1 and TRBJ1-2; maybe TRBD1 (6 bases). The CDR3 extends over 15 amino acids. Trimming removed 0 bases from V and 3 bases from J, with 12 bases in between. Germline V gene sequence: CDR1 SGHRS, CDR2 YFSETQ. In DNA form, the CDR3 reads TGCGCCAGCAGCTTGGGGACAGTAGGGGACTATGGCTACACCTTC. Protein: CASSLGTVGDYGYTF.

About this clone itself: The sample holds other DNA sequences that translate to the same CDR3. The chain combines TRBV7-2 with TRBJ2-1; maybe TRBD2 (6 bases). Germline CDR1 and CDR2: SGHTA and FQGNSA. CDR3 length: 15 amino acids. Trimming pared 6 bases from V and 0 bases from J, leaving 12 bases between. The CDR3 coding sequence is TGTGCCAGCAGTACAGCGGGTAGCTCCTACAATGAGCAGTTCTTC. Its translation is CASSTAGSSYNEQFF.

The V and J genes are TRBV9 and TRBJ1-4; D unclear. Deletions cut 0 bases from V and 10 bases from J, with 7 bases between. The CDR3 sequence is 12 residues long. Germline V lookup: CDR1 SGDLS, CDR2 YYNGEE. The CDR3 loop reads CASSVGEGKLFF. In nucleotides, the CDR3 is TGTGCCAGCAGCGTAGGGGAGGGAAAACTGTTTTTT.

V is TRBV25-1 and J is TRBJ1-2; no clear D gene. CDR1 and CDR2 (germline): MGHDK, SYGVNS. Trimming removed 7 bases at V and 4 bases at J, with 13 bases between. The CDR3 is 13 residues long. The CDR3 reads CASTDGVSYGYTF. For the CDR3, the DNA is TGTGCCAGCACCGACGGAGTTAGCTATGGCTACACCTTC.

The chain uses TRBV29-1 and TRBJ2-7, with a possible D match to TRBD2 (6 bases). Germline CDR1 and CDR2: SQVTM and ANQGSEA. Trimming took 5 bases from V and 0 from J, leaving 8 bases between them. The CDR3 runs 12 residues. The CDR3 region is CSVRGSSYEQYF. CDR3 bases: TGCAGCGTTCGGGGGAGCTCCTACGAGCAGTACTTC.

As concerns this clone: Other nucleotide sequences from this sample produce the same CDR3. The V call is TRBV6-5, the J call TRBJ1-1, with 7 bases that match TRBD1. V was pared by 6 bases and J by 1 base, with 5 bases of the junction left unmatched. The CDR3 extends over 14 amino acids. Looked up from germline, CDR1 is MNHEY and CDR2 is SVGAGI. CDR3 residues: CASRPGTANTEAFF. The CDR3 region has the DNA TGTGCCAGCAGACCGGGGACAGCGAACACTGAAGCTTTCTTT.

The rearrangement uses TRBV6-2 or TRBV6-3 and TRBJ2-2; 8 nucleotides agree with TRBD1. J was trimmed by 1 base and V by 6 bases; bases with no gene match: 4. Germline values: CDR1 MNHEY, CDR2 SVGEGT. There are 15 residues in the CDR3. The CDR3 reads CASSITGGNTGELFF. The CDR3 DNA is TGTGCCAGCAGCATAACAGGGGGGAACACCGGGGAGCTGTTTTTT.

The V call is TRBV30, the J call TRBJ2-7; the D gene is possibly TRBD1 (7 bases). The V gene's germline CDR1 is GTSNPN and CDR2 SVGIG (reference sequence). Trimming removed 2 bases at V and 5 bases at J, with 28 bases between. The CDR3 has 18 amino acids. The CDR3 nucleotides are TGTGCCTGGAGTTCCGGGGGCGTGGTTAGAGGACAGGTCCACGAGCAGTACTTC. Protein product: CAWSSGGVVRGQVHEQYF.

V gene TRBV9 combines with J gene TRBJ2-7, with 7 bases fitting TRBD1. The CDR3 is made up of 14 amino acids. The V gene end was trimmed by 0 bases and the J gene end by 3 bases; junction bases not matched to a gene: 3. The germline V gene encodes CDR1 SGDLS and CDR2 YYNGEE. The DNA for the CDR3 is TGTGCCAGCAGCGTAGAACCAGGGGGCTACGAGCAGTACTTC. Encoded protein: CASSVEPGGYEQYF.

The chain carries TRBV18 and TRBJ2-1, with D tentatively TRBD1 (6 bases). Trimming removed 6 bases at V and 5 bases at J, with 8 bases between. Germline loops: CDR1 KGHSH, CDR2 LQKENI. The CDR3 is made up of 12 amino acids. The chain's CDR3 is CASSRQDNEQFF. The CDR3 coding sequence is TGTGCCAGCTCCCGACAGGACAATGAGCAGTTCTTC.